A selection of T cell receptor beta chains follows, all from one sample in a study of blood T cell repertoires in COVID-19. The table came from immunoSEQ multiplex PCR; TCRdb's copy has only in-frame clones and leaves some out. The top ten clones hold less than 2.5% of a sample with around 220,000 clones, 85% to 95% of them seen once. Sequenced sample: PBMCs or T cells enriched from blood (not recorded which). The receptor set was obtained from a woman under 30 who had recovered from COVID-19. Each CDR3 is given with its conserved first and last residue. A D gene is named only where the DNA matches it firmly. Expanded clones get a size class; other rows say once, few or many, or leave the size out.

V gene	D gene	J gene	clone size	CDR3 DNA	CDR3 protein
TRBV29-1	-	TRBJ1-5	-	TGCAGCGTCGCGACTTCGGAGGTCCAGCCCCAGCATTTT	CSVATSEVQPQHF
TRBV15	-	TRBJ1-5	-	TGTGCCACCAGCAGAGCAGGAAGCAATCAGCCCCAGCATTTT	CATSRAGSNQPQHF
TRBV5-6	-	TRBJ2-2	-	TGTGCCAGCAGCTTCGCCGGGGAGCTGTTTTTT	CASSFAGELFF
TRBV5-4	-	TRBJ2-2	once	TGTGCCAGCAGCGAAAGGGGCGGGGAGCTGTTTTTT	CASSERGGELFF
TRBV7-8	TRBD2	TRBJ2-7	once	TGTGCCAGCAGCTTACGTGCGGCTAGCGGGAGTTTGTACGAGCAGTACTTC	CASSLRAASGSLYEQYF
TRBV27	TRBD1	TRBJ1-6	-	TGTGCCAGCAGTTCCTATGGACAGGGTTATAATTCACCCCTCCACTTT	CASSSYGQGYNSPLHF
TRBV7-2	-	TRBJ2-7	-	TGTGCCAGCAGCCCCATAAGCATAAACTACGAGCAGTACTTC	CASSPISINYEQYF
TRBV25-1	-	TRBJ1-4	-	TGTGCCAGCAGCTCGGGACACCGGAATGAAAAACTGTTTTTT	CASSSGHRNEKLFF
TRBV11-3	TRBD1	TRBJ1-2	-	TGTGCCAGCAGCTCACAGGGGTACTATGGCTACACCTTC	CASSSQGYYGYTF
TRBV7-9	-	TRBJ1-4	once	TGTGCCAGCAGCTTAGCAGGAGAGCGAGGCAGGGAATACTATGAAAAACTGTTTTTT	CASSLAGERGREYYEKLFF
TRBV7-4	TRBD1	TRBJ1-2	-	TGTGCCAGCAGCCTCCGAGGACAGGCCTATGGCTACACCTTC	CASSLRGQAYGYTF
TRBV5-1	TRBD2	TRBJ2-3	few	TGCGCCAGCAGCTTTAGAACGGGGGGGCTGGCAGATACGCAGTATTTT	CASSFRTGGLADTQYF
TRBV10-3	-	TRBJ1-2	-	TGTGCCATCAGTGCCTCATCTCAGGGTTATGGCTACACCTTC	CAISASSQGYGYTF
TRBV10-1	TRBD1	TRBJ1-2	-	TGCGCCAGCAGGGAACACCGGGACAGGGCCTATGGCTACACCTTC	CASREHRDRAYGYTF
TRBV20-1	TRBD1	TRBJ1-6	-	TGCAGTGCTAGTACGGGACAGCCGAATTCACCCCTCCACTTT	CSASTGQPNSPLHF
TRBV5-1	-	TRBJ2-1	-	TGCGCCAGCAGCTTGTCGGGGGCGGGAGTCGAGGGTTTTCGCGATGAGCAGTTCTTC	CASSLSGAGVEGFRDEQFF
TRBV7-9	TRBD1	TRBJ1-6	-	TGTGCCAGCAGCTCCTGGGGGGACAGTAATTCACCCCTCCACTTT	CASSSWGDSNSPLHF
TRBV5-1	-	TRBJ2-7	once	TGCGCCAGCAGCCTAGGGGCCTCCTACGAGCAGTACTTC	CASSLGASYEQYF
TRBV10-3	TRBD1	TRBJ2-7	-	TGTGCCATCAAGGCAACGGACAGGGCCCACGAGCAGTACTTC	CAIKATDRAHEQYF
TRBV5-1	TRBD1	TRBJ2-1	once	TGCGCCAGCAGATTAGGGGGCGATGAGCAGTTCTTC	CASRLGGDEQFF
TRBV5-1	TRBD1	TRBJ1-4	-	TGCGCCAGCAGCACAGGGACAGGGGATGAAAAACTGTTTTTT	CASSTGTGDEKLFF
TRBV19	TRBD1	TRBJ2-7	-	TGTGCCAGTAGTGTGGGGACAGGGGAAATCTACGAGCAGTACTTC	CASSVGTGEIYEQYF
TRBV15	-	TRBJ2-5	-	TGTGCCACCAGCAATCGGGGAGTACGACAAGAGACCCAGTACTTC	CATSNRGVRQETQYF
TRBV7-2	-	TRBJ2-7	-	TGTGCCAGCAGCTCCCTCCTGAGCTCCTACGAGCAGTACTTC	CASSSLLSSYEQYF
TRBV27	TRBD1	TRBJ2-2	-	TGTGCCAGCAGTTTATCCTTCCAGGGACAGGTCGCCGGGGAGCTGTTTTTT	CASSLSFQGQVAGELFF
TRBV11-3	-	TRBJ2-3	-	TGTGCCAGCAGCTCGCGGCTTGGAGCGGATACGCAGTATTTT	CASSSRLGADTQYF
TRBV18	-	TRBJ1-4	-	TGTGCCAGCTCCCTGCCCGGGTATAATGAAAAACTGTTTTTT	CASSLPGYNEKLFF
TRBV2	-	TRBJ1-2	-	TGTGCCAGCAGTATCCGTCCCAACTATGGCTACACCTTC	CASSIRPNYGYTF